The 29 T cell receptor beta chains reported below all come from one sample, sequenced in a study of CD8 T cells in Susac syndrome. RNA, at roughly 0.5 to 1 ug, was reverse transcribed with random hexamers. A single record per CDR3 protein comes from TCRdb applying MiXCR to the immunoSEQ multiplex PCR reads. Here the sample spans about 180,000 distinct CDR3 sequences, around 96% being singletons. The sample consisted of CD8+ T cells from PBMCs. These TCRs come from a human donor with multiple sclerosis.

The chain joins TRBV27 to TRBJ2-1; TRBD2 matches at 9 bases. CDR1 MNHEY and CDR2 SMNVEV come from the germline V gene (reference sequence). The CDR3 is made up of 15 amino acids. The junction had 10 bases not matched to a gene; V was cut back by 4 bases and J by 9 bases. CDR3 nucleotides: TGTGCCAGCAGTTATACGTTTAGCGGGAGTATTGAGCAGTTCTTC. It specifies CASSYTFSGSIEQFF.

The CDR3 region has the DNA TGCAGTGCTAGGGACAGCCGGGAAAACACTGAAGCTTTCTTT. This encodes CSARDSRENTEAFF. The chain couples TRBV20-1 to TRBJ1-1; the D gene is possibly TRBD1 (6 bases). CDR1 and CDR2 from the germline V gene are DFQATT and SNEGSKA (reference sequence). V dropped 3 bases and J dropped 2 bases, with 13 bases sitting between them. The CDR3 loop spans 14 amino acids.

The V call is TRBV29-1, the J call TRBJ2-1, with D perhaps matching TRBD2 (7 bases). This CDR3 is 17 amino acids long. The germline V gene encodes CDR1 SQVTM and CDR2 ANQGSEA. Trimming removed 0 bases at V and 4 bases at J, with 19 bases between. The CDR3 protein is CSVEDEGVAGAYNEQFF. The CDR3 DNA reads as TGCAGCGTTGAAGATGAGGGGGTTGCGGGAGCTTACAATGAGCAGTTCTTC.

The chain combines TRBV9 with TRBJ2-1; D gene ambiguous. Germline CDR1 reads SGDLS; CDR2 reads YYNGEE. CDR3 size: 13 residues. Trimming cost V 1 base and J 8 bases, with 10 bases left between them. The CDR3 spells CASSVSMVDEQFF. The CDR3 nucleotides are TGTGCCAGCAGCGTATCCATGGTCGATGAGCAGTTCTTC.

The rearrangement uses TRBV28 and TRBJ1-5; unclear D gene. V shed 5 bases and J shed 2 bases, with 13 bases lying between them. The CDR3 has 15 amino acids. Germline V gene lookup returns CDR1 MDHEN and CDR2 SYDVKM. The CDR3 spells CASSPRVTGNQPQHF. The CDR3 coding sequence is TGTGCCAGCAGTCCTAGGGTGACTGGCAATCAGCCCCAGCATTTT.

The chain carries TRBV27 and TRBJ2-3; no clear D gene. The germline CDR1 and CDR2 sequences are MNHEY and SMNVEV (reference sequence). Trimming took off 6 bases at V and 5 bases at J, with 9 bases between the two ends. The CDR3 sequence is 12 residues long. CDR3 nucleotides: TGTGCCAGCAGCCATGAAGGAGATACGCAGTATTTT. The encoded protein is CASSHEGDTQYF.

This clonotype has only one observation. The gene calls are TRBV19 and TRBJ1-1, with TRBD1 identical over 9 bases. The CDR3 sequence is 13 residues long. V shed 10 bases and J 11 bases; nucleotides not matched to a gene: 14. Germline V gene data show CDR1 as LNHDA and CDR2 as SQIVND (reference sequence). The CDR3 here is CATPGQGGMGAFF. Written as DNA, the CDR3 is TGTGCCACACCGGGACAGGGAGGGATGGGGGCTTTCTTT.

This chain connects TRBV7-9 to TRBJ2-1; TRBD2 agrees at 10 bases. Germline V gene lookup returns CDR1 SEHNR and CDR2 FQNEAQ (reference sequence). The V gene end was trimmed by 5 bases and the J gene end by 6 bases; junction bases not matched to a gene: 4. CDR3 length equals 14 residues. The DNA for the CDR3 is TGTGCCAGCAGCCTCAAGCGGGAGGGCAATGAGCAGTTCTTC. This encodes CASSLKREGNEQFF.

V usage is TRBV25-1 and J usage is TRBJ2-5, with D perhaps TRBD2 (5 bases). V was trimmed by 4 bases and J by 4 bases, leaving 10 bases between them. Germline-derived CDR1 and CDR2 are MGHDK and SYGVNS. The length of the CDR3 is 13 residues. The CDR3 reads CASSAGSAETQYF. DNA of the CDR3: TGTGCCAGCAGTGCGGGGAGTGCAGAGACCCAGTACTTC. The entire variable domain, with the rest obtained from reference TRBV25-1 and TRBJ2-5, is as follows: EADIYQTPRYLVIGTGKKITLECSQTMGHDKMYWYQQDPGMELHLIHYSYGVNSTEKGDLSSESTVSRIRTEHFPLTLESARPSHTSQYLCASSAGSAETQYFGPGTRLLVL.

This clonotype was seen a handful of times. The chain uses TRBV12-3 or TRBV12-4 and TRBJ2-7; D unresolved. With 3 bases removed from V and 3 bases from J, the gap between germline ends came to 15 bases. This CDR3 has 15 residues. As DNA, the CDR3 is TGTGCCAGCAGTTTCTTCAGATCGGGTGACTACGAGCAGTACTTC. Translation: CASSFFRSGDYEQYF.

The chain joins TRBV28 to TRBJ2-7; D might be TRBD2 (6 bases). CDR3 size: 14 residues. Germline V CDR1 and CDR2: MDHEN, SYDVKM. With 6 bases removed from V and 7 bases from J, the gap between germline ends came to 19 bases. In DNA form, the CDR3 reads TGTGCCAGCAGGGTAACGGGGGATTTGGGGGAGCAGTACTTC. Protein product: CASRVTGDLGEQYF.

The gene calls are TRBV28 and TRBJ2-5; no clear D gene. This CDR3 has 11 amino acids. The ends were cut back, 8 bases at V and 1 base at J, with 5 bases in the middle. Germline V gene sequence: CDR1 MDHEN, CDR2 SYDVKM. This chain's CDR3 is CASYFQETQYF. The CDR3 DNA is TGTGCCAGCTATTTCCAAGAGACCCAGTACTTC.

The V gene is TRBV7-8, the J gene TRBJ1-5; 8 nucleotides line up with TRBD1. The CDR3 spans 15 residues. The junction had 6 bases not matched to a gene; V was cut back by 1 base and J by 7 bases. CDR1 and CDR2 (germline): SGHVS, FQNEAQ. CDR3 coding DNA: TGTGCCAGCAGCTTAGGGGCAGGGGGCGGACAGCCCCAGCATTTT. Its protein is CASSLGAGGGQPQHF.

The CDR3 bases are TGTGCCAGCAGCGTCGACGGACGGTATAATTCACCCCTCCACTTT. Encoded protein: CASSVDGRYNSPLHF. The chain recombines TRBV9 with TRBJ1-6; no clear D. The V gene lost 2 bases and the J gene lost 4 bases, with 10 bases spanning the gap. The CDR3 extends over 15 amino acids. The germline V gene encodes CDR1 SGDLS and CDR2 YYNGEE.

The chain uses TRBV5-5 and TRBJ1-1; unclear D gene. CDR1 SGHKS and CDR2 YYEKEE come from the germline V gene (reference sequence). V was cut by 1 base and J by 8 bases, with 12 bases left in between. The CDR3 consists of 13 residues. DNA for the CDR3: TGTGCCAGCAGCTTGTCGGCGGGGAAGGAAGCTTTCTTT. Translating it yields CASSLSAGKEAFF.

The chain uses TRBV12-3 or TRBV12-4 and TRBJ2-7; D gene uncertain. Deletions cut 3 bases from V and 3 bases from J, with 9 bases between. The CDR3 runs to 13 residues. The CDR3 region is CASSLGPLYEQYF. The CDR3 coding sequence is TGTGCCAGCAGTTTGGGTCCTCTCTACGAGCAGTACTTC.

CDR3 DNA sequence: TGTGCCAGCGGTCTCAATGAGCAGTTCTTC. Protein product: CASGLNEQFF. This rearrangement joins TRBV5-6 to TRBJ2-1; D is unresolved. The CDR3 has 10 residues. V was cut by 7 bases and J by 6 bases, with 5 bases left in between. Per the germline V gene, CDR1 is SGHDT and CDR2 is YYEEEE.

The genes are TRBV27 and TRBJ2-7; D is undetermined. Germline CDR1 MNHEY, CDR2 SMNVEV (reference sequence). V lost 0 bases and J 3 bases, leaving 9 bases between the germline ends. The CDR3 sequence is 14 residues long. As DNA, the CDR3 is TGTGCCAGCAGTTTATCCCGGACCAGCTACGAGCAGTACTTC. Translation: CASSLSRTSYEQYF.

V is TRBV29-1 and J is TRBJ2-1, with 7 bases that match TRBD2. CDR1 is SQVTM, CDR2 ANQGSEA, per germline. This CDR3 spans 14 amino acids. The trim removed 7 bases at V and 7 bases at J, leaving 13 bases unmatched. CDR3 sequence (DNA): TGCAGCGCTCGTCTGGGAGGGCCGGGGAATGAGCAGTTCTTC. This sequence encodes CSARLGGPGNEQFF.

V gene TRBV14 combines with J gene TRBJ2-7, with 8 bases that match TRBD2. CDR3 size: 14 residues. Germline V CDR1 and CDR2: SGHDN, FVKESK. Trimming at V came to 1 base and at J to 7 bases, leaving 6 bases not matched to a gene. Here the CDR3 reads CASSQVGGALEQYF. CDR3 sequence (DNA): TGTGCCAGCAGCCAAGTCGGGGGGGCCCTTGAGCAGTACTTC.

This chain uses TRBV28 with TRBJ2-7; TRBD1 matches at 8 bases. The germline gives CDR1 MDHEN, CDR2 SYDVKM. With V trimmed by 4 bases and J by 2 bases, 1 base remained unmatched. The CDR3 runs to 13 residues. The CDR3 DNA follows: TGTGCCAGCAGTTCAGGGGGCCCCTACGAGCAGTACTTC. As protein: CASSSGGPYEQYF.

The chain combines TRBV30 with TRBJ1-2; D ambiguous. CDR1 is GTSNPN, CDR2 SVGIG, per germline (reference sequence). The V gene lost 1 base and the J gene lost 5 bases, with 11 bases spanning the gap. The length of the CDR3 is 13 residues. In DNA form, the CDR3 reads TGTGCCTGGAGTGAAAACAGCGCATATGGCTACACCTTC. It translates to CAWSENSAYGYTF.

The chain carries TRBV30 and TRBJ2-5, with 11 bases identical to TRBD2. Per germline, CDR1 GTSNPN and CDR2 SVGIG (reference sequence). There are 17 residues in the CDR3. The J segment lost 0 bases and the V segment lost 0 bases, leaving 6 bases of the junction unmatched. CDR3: CAWSVGLAGVYQETQYF. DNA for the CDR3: TGTGCCTGGAGTGTAGGACTAGCGGGCGTGTACCAAGAGACCCAGTACTTC.

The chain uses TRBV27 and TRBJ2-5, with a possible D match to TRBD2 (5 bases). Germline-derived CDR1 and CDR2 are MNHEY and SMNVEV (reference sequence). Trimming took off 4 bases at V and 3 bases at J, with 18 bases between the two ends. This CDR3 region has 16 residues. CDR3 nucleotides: TGTGCCAGCAGTTCTTCCCCCCCGTGGAGGAAAGAGACCCAGTACTTC. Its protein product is CASSSSPPWRKETQYF.

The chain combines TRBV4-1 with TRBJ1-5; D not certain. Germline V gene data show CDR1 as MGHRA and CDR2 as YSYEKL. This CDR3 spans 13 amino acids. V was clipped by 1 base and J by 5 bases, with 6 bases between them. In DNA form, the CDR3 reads TGCGCCAGCAGCCAAGTAGGCGATCAGCCCCAGCATTTT. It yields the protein CASSQVGDQPQHF.

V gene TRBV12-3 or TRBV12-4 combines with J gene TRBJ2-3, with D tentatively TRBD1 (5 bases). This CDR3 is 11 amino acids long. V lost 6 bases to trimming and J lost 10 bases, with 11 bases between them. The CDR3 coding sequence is TGTGCCAGCAGCTCCGTAGGGGCGCAGTATTTT. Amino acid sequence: CASSSVGAQYF.

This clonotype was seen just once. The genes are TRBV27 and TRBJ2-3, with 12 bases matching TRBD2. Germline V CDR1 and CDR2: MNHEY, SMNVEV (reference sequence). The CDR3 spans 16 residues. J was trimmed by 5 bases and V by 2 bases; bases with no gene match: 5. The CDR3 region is CASSLLAGGHLDTQYF. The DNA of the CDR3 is TGTGCCAGCAGTTTACTAGCGGGAGGGCATCTAGATACGCAGTATTTT.

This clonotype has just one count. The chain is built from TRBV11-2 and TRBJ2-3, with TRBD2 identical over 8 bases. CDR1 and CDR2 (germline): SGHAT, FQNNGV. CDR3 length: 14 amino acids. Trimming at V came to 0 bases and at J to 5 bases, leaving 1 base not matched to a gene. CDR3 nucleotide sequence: TGTGCCAGCAGCTTAGAGAGCGGGAGAGATACGCAGTATTTT. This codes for CASSLESGRDTQYF.

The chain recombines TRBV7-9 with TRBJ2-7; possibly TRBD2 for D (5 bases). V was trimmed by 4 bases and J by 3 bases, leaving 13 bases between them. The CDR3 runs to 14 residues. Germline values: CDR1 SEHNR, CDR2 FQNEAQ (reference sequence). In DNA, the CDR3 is TGTGCCAGCAGCTGGGCTAGCCGACACTACGAGCAGTACTTC. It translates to CASSWASRHYEQYF.